The entry that follows covers one T cell receptor delta chain sequence. The sample originates from a study of gamma-delta T cells after stem cell transplantation. The CDR3 loop spans 17 amino acids. V dropped 0 bases and J dropped 0; count of bases not matched to a gene: 8. CDR1 GEAIGNYY and CDR2 EKD come from the germline V gene. TCRdb processed the RT-PCR reads again with the CATT caller. Of around 800 delta-chain clones in the sample, around 20% were seen once. Material for sequencing was gamma-delta T cells. The clonotype comes from a human donor. It is not recorded whose cells these are; they may come from a transplant donor. The V call is TRDV2, the J call TRDJ1; 8 nucleotides align to TRDD3. The CDR3 is CACDTVLGASYTDKLIF. The CDR3 nucleotides are TGTGCCTGTGACACCGTACTGGGGGCCTCATACACCGATAAACTCATCTTT.